The rows below give T cell receptor beta chains drawn from one sample of a study of T cell responses to AZD1222 COVID-19 vaccine. Produced via immunoSEQ multiplex PCR; TCRdb's table is partial and in-frame only. The data contain roughly 120,000 clones, around 81% of them singletons. The source was peripheral blood, collected on day 0 of AZD1222 vaccination. These receptors were obtained from an adult in good health. Each CDR3 is given with its conserved first and last residue. D genes are given only for firm matches. The size field is filled for only some rows; it gives once, few, many or a size class.

>TRBD1|NA|TRBJ2-5|TRBV28
TGTGCCAGCAGCCTACAAACAGGGGGCTCAGAGACCCAGTACTTC
CASSLQTGGSETQYF
>NA|NA|TRBJ2-3|TRBV10-3
TGTGCCATCAGTCCCGGGACTAGCACAGATACGCAGTATTTT
CAISPGTSTDTQYF
>NA|few|TRBJ1-2|TRBV28
TGTGCCAGCAGTTTAATAGACAGGCGTAACTATGGCTACACCTTC
CASSLIDRRNYGYTF
>NA|once|TRBJ2-5|TRBV23-1
TGCGCCAGCAGTCACCCCCCTAAAGAGACCCAGTACTTC
CASSHPPKETQYF
>NA|NA|TRBJ1-6|TRBV3-1/TRBV3-2
TGTGCCAGCAGCCAACCCGACCTTCAGGGGAATTATAATTCACCCCTCCACTTT
CASSQPDLQGNYNSPLHF
>TRBD1|NA|TRBJ1-4|TRBV2
TGTGCCAGCAGTGAAGGACAGGGGCGTAATGAAAAACTGTTTTTT
CASSEGQGRNEKLFF
>NA|NA|TRBJ1-5|TRBV19
TGTGCCAGTAGTGACAGGAAGAATCAGCCCCAGCATTTT
CASSDRKNQPQHF
>TRBD1|NA|TRBJ2-7|TRBV27
TGTGCCAGCACCACGATTGGCTGGGTTTCGGGACAGAGGAGATACGAGCAGTACTTC
CASTTIGWVSGQRRYEQYF
>NA|NA|TRBJ1-2|TRBV7-8
TGTGCCAGCAGCTTGGACCTGGGGGATGGCTACACCTTC
CASSLDLGDGYTF
>NA|NA|TRBJ1-5|TRBV10-2
TGCGCCAGCAGTGATGGGGGCAATCAGCCCCAGCATTTT
CASSDGGNQPQHF
>TRBD1|NA|TRBJ1-1|TRBV30
TGTGCCTGGAGTTTACCTCAGGGGGGGTTGACTGAAGCTTTCTTT
CAWSLPQGGLTEAFF
>TRBD1|few|TRBJ2-1|TRBV7-8
TGTGCCAGCAGCTCCGGGACAGGGTTTTACAATGAGCAGTTCTTC
CASSSGTGFYNEQFF
>TRBD1|NA|TRBJ1-6|TRBV7-2
TGTGCCAGCAGCTTAAGGGACAGGAGAAATTCACCCCTCCACTTT
CASSLRDRRNSPLHF
>NA|NA|TRBJ1-2|TRBV25-1
TGTGCCAGCAGTGAATCTAACTGGGGAGGTGGCTACACCTTC
CASSESNWGGGYTF
>NA|NA|TRBJ2-2|TRBV3-1/TRBV3-2
TGTGCCAGCAGCCGGGCGGGTATTTCCGGGGAGCTGTTTTTT
CASSRAGISGELFF
>NA|NA|TRBJ1-2|TRBV5-5
TGTGCCAGCAGCTTGGGGCAGAACTATGGCTACACCTTC
CASSLGQNYGYTF
>NA|NA|TRBJ2-1|TRBV12-3/TRBV12-4
TGTGCCAGCAGTGTAGGACTCGACGGGGAGCAGTTCTTC
CASSVGLDGEQFF
>NA|NA|TRBJ1-2|TRBV21-1
TGTGCCAGCAGCCCTCTGGGGCCGGGCTACACCTTC
CASSPLGPGYTF
>NA|NA|TRBJ2-1|TRBV10-1
TGCGCCAGCAGTGAGTTCAGGAATGAGCAGTTCTTC
CASSEFRNEQFF
>NA|NA|TRBJ1-1|TRBV12-3/TRBV12-4
TGTGCCAGCAGTTTAGTTATGGGGGCTGAAGCTTTCTTT
CASSLVMGAEAFF
>NA|NA|TRBJ2-3|TRBV7-6
TGTGCCAGCAGCTTAGTTTGGGGTTTCGCAGATACGCAGTATTTT
CASSLVWGFADTQYF
>NA|few|TRBJ2-1|TRBV6-2/TRBV6-3
TGTGCCAGCAGCTGGGACATACCACCCACCCAGTTCTTC
CASSWDIPPTQFF
>NA|NA|TRBJ1-1|TRBV15
TGTGCCACCAGCAGTGCGAGGAGTGGAGGGGAAGTTACTGAAGCTTTCTTT
CATSSARSGGEVTEAFF
>TRBD1|once|TRBJ1-2|TRBV28
TGTGCCAGCAGTTCCCGGGACAGGGGGTTCGGAGGCTACACCTTC
CASSSRDRGFGGYTF
>TRBD1|few|TRBJ1-2|TRBV28
TGTGCCAGCAGTTTCAGTGTGGGACAGGGGTATTCTAACTATGGCTACACCTTC
CASSFSVGQGYSNYGYTF
>TRBD1|once|TRBJ1-3|TRBV7-7
TGTGCCAGCAGCTCGACCACAGGGGCTGGAAACACCATATATTTT
CASSSTTGAGNTIYF
>NA|NA|TRBJ1-1|TRBV19
TGTGCCAGTAGCTTCAGATTCTCGAACACTGAAGCTTTCTTT
CASSFRFSNTEAFF
>NA|NA|TRBJ1-4|TRBV4-1
TGCGCCAGCAGTCCCAGGGGCGGCCAAGAAAAACTGTTTTTT
CASSPRGGQEKLFF
>TRBD1|few|TRBJ1-1|TRBV29-1
TGCAGCGTTGATGGGACAGGGGGGGTGAACACTGAAGCTTTCTTT
CSVDGTGGVNTEAFF
>NA|NA|TRBJ2-7|TRBV6-5
TGTGCCAGCAGTTTGGAGGGGTACTCCTACGAGCAGTACTTC
CASSLEGYSYEQYF
>NA|few|TRBJ1-2|TRBV29-1
TGCAGCGGAGGACAGACTAACTATGGCTACACCTTC
CSGGQTNYGYTF
>TRBD1|once|TRBJ1-1|TRBV7-6
TGTGCCAGCAGCGCATCAAGGGCAGGGGGCACTGAAGCTTTCTTT
CASSASRAGGTEAFF
>NA|few|TRBJ1-1|TRBV4-3
TGCGCCAGCAGCCCCCCGGGAGCTCCGAACACTGAAGCTTTCTTT
CASSPPGAPNTEAFF
>NA|once|TRBJ2-2|TRBV11-3
TGTGCCAGCAGCCCCACCCTTAGGGTGGGGACCGGGGAGCTGTTTTTT
CASSPTLRVGTGELFF
>NA|NA|TRBJ2-5|TRBV19
TGTGCCAGTCAAAAGGGGCAGGTTAGGGAAGAGACCCAGTACTTC
CASQKGQVREETQYF
>NA|NA|TRBJ2-3|TRBV6-2/TRBV6-3
TGTGCCAGCAGTCAACAGGACTGGCGGGGGCTAACGCAGTATTTT
CASSQQDWRGLTQYF
>NA|NA|TRBJ1-2|TRBV6-2/TRBV6-3
TGTGCCAGCAGTTACTCGGCAGGGACTGGCTACACCTTC
CASSYSAGTGYTF
>NA|NA|TRBJ2-7|TRBV18
TGTGCCAGCTCACCGGCGCGCCACTCCTACGAGCAGTACTTC
CASSPARHSYEQYF
>NA|NA|TRBJ1-1|TRBV28
TGTGCCAGCAGTCCCTCGACAGTGAACACTGAAGCTTTCTTT
CASSPSTVNTEAFF
>NA|NA|TRBJ1-4|TRBV18
TGTGCCAGCTCGCCATCTAGGGGTGAAAAACTGTTTTTT
CASSPSRGEKLFF